Shown below are 31 T cell receptor beta chains from a single sample sequenced in a study of T cell changes during pregnancy in multiple sclerosis. The method was immunoSEQ multiplex PCR; TCRdb's version includes in-frame clones alone and lacks a portion of them. In the table there are about 75,000 clones, roughly 90% of which are singletons. The sample consisted of peripheral blood, taken in the first trimester of pregnancy. The receptors here all came from a female donor in good health, enrolled as a control in a pregnancy study.

V usage is TRBV29-1 and J usage is TRBJ1-1; D call uncertain. This CDR3 is 13 amino acids long. Deletions cut 4 bases from V and 0 bases from J, with 9 bases between. Germline loops: CDR1 SQVTM, CDR2 ANQGSEA. The CDR3 sequence: CSVVALMNTEAFF. CDR3 in DNA: TGCAGCGTTGTGGCCCTCATGAACACTGAAGCTTTCTTT. Full variable domain (outside the CDR3, taken from reference TRBV29-1 and TRBJ1-1): SAVISQKPSRDICQRGTSLTIQCQVDSQVTMMFWYRQQPGQSLTLIATANQGSEATYESGFVIDKFPISRPNLTFSTLTVSNMSPEDSSIYLCSVVALMNTEAFFGQGTRLTVV.

The J gene is TRBJ2-4, the V gene TRBV13; TRBD2 aligns across 14 bases. Losses at the gene ends were 3 bases for V and 1 base for J; bases not matched to a gene: 2. The CDR3 has 17 amino acids. CDR1 and CDR2 from the germline V gene are PRHDT and FYEKMQ (reference sequence). CDR3 coding DNA: TGTGCCAGCAGCTTCCGGACTAGCGGGAGGGCCAAAAACATTCAGTACTTC. It translates to CASSFRTSGRAKNIQYF.

The chain joins TRBV7-2 to TRBJ1-1; D call uncertain. The germline V and J ends were trimmed by 3 bases and 4 bases, with 12 bases remaining between them. The CDR3 totals 14 residues. Germline lookup yields CDR1 SGHTA and CDR2 FQGNSA. For the CDR3, the DNA is TGTGCCAGCAGCTTGAGGGCGTCGGGCACTGAAGCTTTCTTT. Translated: CASSLRASGTEAFF. Using reference TRBV7-2 and TRBJ1-1 for the parts outside the CDR3, the full variable domain is GAGVSQSPSNKVTEKGKDVELRCDPISGHTALYWYRQSLGQGLEFLIYFQGNSAPDKSGLPSDRFSAERTGGSVSTLTIQRTQQEDSAVYLCASSLRASGTEAFFGQGTRLTVV.

The chain has TRBV10-2 and TRBJ2-5, with 11 positions matching TRBD2. The V gene's germline CDR1 is WSHSY and CDR2 SAAADI. After removal of 5 bases from V and 4 bases from J, the junction contained 6 bases not matched to a gene. The CDR3 runs to 15 residues. CDR3 nucleotides: TGCGCCAGCAGTAATTTCGGGACTAGCGGAGAGACCCAGTACTTC. This encodes CASSNFGTSGETQYF.

The chain joins TRBV28 to TRBJ1-4; 8 nucleotides agree with TRBD1. Germline trimming cut 7 bases from V and 9 bases from J; bases unmatched to any gene: 10. Germline V gives CDR1 MDHEN, CDR2 SYDVKM. This CDR3 is 14 amino acids long. CDR3 bases: TGTGCCAGCAACACGGACAGGGAATATCAAAAACTGTTTTTT. Residues: CASNTDREYQKLFF.

The chain couples TRBV5-1 to TRBJ1-2; TRBD1 matches 7 bases. Germline CDR1 is SGHRS and CDR2 is YFSETQ. The ends lost 4 bases at V and 3 bases at J; junction bases unmatched: 3. The CDR3 runs 13 residues. The CDR3: CASSPGQDYGYTF. The CDR3 nucleotides are TGCGCCAGCAGCCCCGGACAGGACTATGGCTACACCTTC.

This chain uses TRBV27 with TRBJ1-5, with TRBD1 as a possible D gene (6 bases). The CDR3 loop spans 15 amino acids. Deletions cut 0 bases from V and 9 bases from J, with 15 bases between. The germline CDR1 and CDR2 sequences are MNHEY and SMNVEV (reference sequence). The CDR3 region is CASSLSGGGFAPQHF. DNA of the CDR3: TGTGCCAGCAGTTTATCGGGGGGGGGCTTTGCGCCCCAGCATTTT.

The gene calls are TRBV7-8 and TRBJ1-1; D is perhaps TRBD1 (5 bases). The CDR3 is 12 amino acids. V was shortened by 5 bases and J by 7 bases, with 11 bases between the two germline ends. Per the germline V gene, CDR1 is SGHVS and CDR2 is FQNEAQ. CDR3 sequence reads: CASSRQQREAFF. The CDR3 region has the DNA TGTGCCAGCAGCCGACAGCAGCGTGAAGCTTTCTTT.

The chain recombines TRBV11-3 with TRBJ2-1; 9 bases are shared with TRBD2. Trimming removed 2 bases from V and 5 bases from J; junction bases left unmatched: 4. Germline CDR1 and CDR2: SGHNT and YENEEA. The CDR3 covers 15 residues. This CDR3 is CASSLRLAGHNEQFF. The DNA for the CDR3 is TGTGCCAGCAGCTTAAGGCTAGCGGGACACAATGAGCAGTTCTTC.

This chain links TRBV5-8 with TRBJ1-5; no clear D gene. CDR1 and CDR2 from the germline V gene are SGHTS and YDEGEE. The length of the CDR3 is 17 residues. Trimming removed 4 bases from V and 0 bases from J, with 17 bases in between. CDR3 coding DNA: TGTGCCAGCAGCCTGAATAAGGAGACCTATAGCAATCAGCCCCAGCATTTT. Protein sequence: CASSLNKETYSNQPQHF. The entire variable domain, with the rest obtained from reference TRBV5-8 and TRBJ1-5, is as follows: EAGVTQSPTHLIKTRGQQATLRCSPISGHTSVYWYQQALGLGLQFLLWYDEGEERNRGNFPPRFSGRQFPNYSSELNVNALELEDSALYLCASSLNKETYSNQPQHFGDGTRLSIL.

The chain couples TRBV7-6 to TRBJ1-4, with no clear D. This CDR3 contains 17 residues. Germline V lookup: CDR1 SGHVS, CDR2 FNYEAQ. V dropped 1 base and J dropped 3 bases, with 15 bases sitting between them. CDR3 residues: CASSLEYLGSANEKLFF. The CDR3 nucleotides read TGTGCCAGCAGCTTAGAATACTTGGGCTCAGCTAATGAAAAACTGTTTTTT.

The chain couples TRBV6-5 to TRBJ1-2; no definite D call. This CDR3 has 12 amino acids. V was cut by 5 bases and J by 4 bases, with 8 bases left in between. Germline V gene data show CDR1 as MNHEY and CDR2 as SVGAGI. The CDR3 reads CASSPNSYGYTF. Here the CDR3 DNA reads TGTGCCAGCAGTCCAAACTCCTATGGCTACACCTTC.

The V call is TRBV19, the J call TRBJ2-7; 10 nucleotides line up with TRBD1. The V segment lost 5 bases and the J segment 4 bases; nucleotides outside the gene matches: 11. The CDR3 extends over 16 amino acids. Germline values: CDR1 LNHDA, CDR2 SQIVND (reference sequence). The CDR3 loop reads CASSPRQGAKLYEQYF. CDR3 bases: TGTGCCAGTAGTCCGCGACAGGGGGCTAAGTTATACGAGCAGTACTTC.

This rearrangement joins TRBV2 to TRBJ1-5; 7 bases are shared with TRBD1. The ends lost 5 bases at V and 7 bases at J; junction bases unmatched: 5. CDR3 size: 13 residues. The germline CDR1 and CDR2 sequences are SNHLY and FYNNEI. CDR3 coding DNA: TGTGCCAGCAGTCCCGACAGGGCCCAGCCCCAGCATTTT. It encodes CASSPDRAQPQHF.

CDR3 sequence (DNA): TGTGCCAGCAGCTTATTCGGGGGCCTAGCGGCCACAGCCTACGAGCAGTACTTC. This gives the protein CASSLFGGLAATAYEQYF. The chain carries TRBV7-9 and TRBJ2-7, with D perhaps matching TRBD2 (7 bases). CDR1 is SEHNR, CDR2 FQNEAQ, per germline (reference sequence). The CDR3 spans 18 residues. V was pared by 2 bases and J by 2 bases, with 22 bases between.

This clone was detected once. This chain uses TRBV2 with TRBJ1-2; 7 nucleotides agree with TRBD1. CDR3 length: 16 amino acids. V was clipped by 6 bases and J by 7 bases; unmatched bases: 17. The germline CDR1 and CDR2 sequences are SNHLY and FYNNEI. CDR3 sequence reads: CASREIRDRGSAGYTF. The CDR3 nucleotides read TGTGCCAGCAGGGAAATCCGGGACAGAGGGTCGGCTGGCTACACCTTC.

Regarding this clone: A much larger clonotype is one base distant, so this may be a read error. The same CDR3 can be traced to other DNA sequences in this sample. The genes are TRBV6-1 and TRBJ1-2; 8 bases are a match to TRBD1. The CDR3 sequence is 13 residues long. Per germline, CDR1 MNHNS and CDR2 SASEGT. The CDR3 DNA is TGTGCCAGCAGCCCTCAGGGGGCAAGTGGCTACACCTTT. Protein: CASSPQGASGYTF.

The V gene is TRBV6-6, the J gene TRBJ1-2; 7 nucleotides agree with TRBD1. Germline V CDR1 and CDR2: MNHNY, SVGAGI (reference sequence). V was clipped by 2 bases and J by 7 bases; unmatched bases: 4. The CDR3 runs 13 residues. The CDR3 DNA follows: TGTGCCAGCAGTTACCTGACAGGGCCTGGCTACACCTTC. Protein product: CASSYLTGPGYTF.

This chain links TRBV20-1 with TRBJ1-1, with D hard to call. Germline V gene lookup returns CDR1 DFQATT and CDR2 SNEGSKA (reference sequence). Deletions cut 7 bases from V and 8 bases from J, with 14 bases between. CDR3 size: 11 residues. DNA of the CDR3: TGCAGTGTCCCGGCGGTGCAAGAAGCTTTCTTT. Amino acid sequence: CSVPAVQEAFF.

The chain links TRBV6-1 to TRBJ1-5, with 9 bases that match TRBD1. CDR1 and CDR2 from the germline V gene are MNHNS and SASEGT. The CDR3 extends over 15 amino acids. After removal of 5 bases from V and 0 bases from J, the junction contained 2 bases not matched to a gene. This chain's CDR3 is CASSPTGGSNQPQHF. CDR3 nucleotides: TGTGCCAGCAGTCCGACAGGGGGTAGCAATCAGCCCCAGCATTTT.

The J gene is TRBJ2-4, the V gene TRBV19; D is undetermined. This CDR3 is built from 14 residues. CDR1 and CDR2 (germline): LNHDA, SQIVND (reference sequence). V was cut by 5 bases and J by 0 bases, with 8 bases left in between. DNA of the CDR3: TGTGCCAGTAGTTCCGACATAGCCAAAAACATTCAGTACTTC. The encoded protein is CASSSDIAKNIQYF. The whole variable domain, remainder taken from reference TRBV19 and TRBJ2-4, is DGGITQSPKYLFRKEGQNVTLSCEQNLNHDAMYWYRQDPGQGLRLIYYSQIVNDFQKGDIAEGYSVSREKKESFPLTVTSAQKNPTAFYLCASSSDIAKNIQYFGAGTRLSVL.

V gene TRBV7-9 combines with J gene TRBJ1-2; 8 bases fit TRBD1. V shed 1 base and J 4 bases; nucleotides not matched to a gene: 5. CDR3 length: 15 residues. The V gene's germline CDR1 is SEHNR and CDR2 FQNEAQ (reference sequence). CDR3 in DNA: TGTGCCAGCAGCTTAGTGGGACAGGCCCGCTATGGCTACACCTTC. The encoded protein is CASSLVGQARYGYTF.

V is TRBV19 and J is TRBJ1-1; a weak D match, TRBD1 (5 bases). V lost 11 bases, J lost 3 bases, and 16 bases lay in between. The germline CDR1 and CDR2 sequences are LNHDA and SQIVND (reference sequence). The CDR3 sequence is 13 residues long. CDR3 amino acids: CAVYGGEYTEAFF. In nucleotides, the CDR3 is TGTGCCGTTTACGGGGGGGAATACACTGAAGCTTTCTTT.

The rearrangement uses TRBV19 and TRBJ2-1, with 11 bases lining up with TRBD2. V trimming: 7 bases; J trimming: 7 bases; junction bases outside the gene matches: 12. CDR1 and CDR2 (germline): LNHDA, SQIVND (reference sequence). CDR3 length: 16 amino acids. CDR3 sequence reads: CASKSAGTSGRNEQFF. DNA of the CDR3: TGTGCCAGTAAGTCCGCCGGGACTAGCGGACGGAATGAGCAGTTCTTC.

This clone has more than one count but fewer than ten. The genes are TRBV19 and TRBJ2-1; possible D gene TRBD2, 6 bases. CDR3 size: 13 residues. Germline CDR1 and CDR2: LNHDA and SQIVND (reference sequence). Trimming removed 10 bases at V and 4 bases at J, with 14 bases between. CDR3 nucleotides: TGTGCCACCCGCGGGACGGTGTACAATGAGCAGTTCTTC. This sequence encodes CATRGTVYNEQFF. Full variable domain (remainder filled in from reference TRBV19 and TRBJ2-1): DGGITQSPKYLFRKEGQNVTLSCEQNLNHDAMYWYRQDPGQGLRLIYYSQIVNDFQKGDIAEGYSVSREKKESFPLTVTSAQKNPTAFYLCATRGTVYNEQFFGPGTRLTVL.

This chain joins TRBV6-5 and TRBJ2-1; TRBD2 agrees at 7 bases. Unmatched junction bases numbered 8, after V lost 2 bases and J lost 7 bases. Germline assignment: CDR1 MNHEY and CDR2 SVGAGI. The CDR3 is made up of 15 amino acids. CDR3 bases: TGTGCCAGCAGTTACGGGGGGGGGACTCCTAATGAGCAGTTCTTC. Translating gives CASSYGGGTPNEQFF.

The table lists this clone with a count of one. V is TRBV9 and J is TRBJ2-2; 9 nucleotides line up with TRBD1. With V trimmed by 4 bases and J by 4 bases, 8 bases remained unmatched. The CDR3 is 16 amino acids. The germline CDR1 and CDR2 sequences are SGDLS and YYNGEE. CDR3 bases: TGTGCCAGCAGCCTGGGACAGGGCTCCTTCACCGGGGAGCTGTTTTTT. Translated, it gives CASSLGQGSFTGELFF.

The genes are TRBV5-5 and TRBJ1-5; D gene ambiguous. V lost 3 bases and J 7 bases, leaving 11 bases between the germline ends. CDR3 length equals 13 residues. Germline V gene sequence: CDR1 SGHKS, CDR2 YYEKEE (reference sequence). The CDR3 is CASSSFGGQPQHF. The CDR3 nucleotides are TGTGCCAGCAGCTCGTTCGGAGGGCAGCCCCAGCATTTT.

CDR3 in amino acids: CASSLQVPAYYGYTF. As DNA, the CDR3 is TGTGCCAGCAGCTTGCAGGTACCGGCCTACTATGGCTACACCTTC. This rearrangement joins TRBV5-8 to TRBJ1-2; D ambiguous. V gave up 1 base and J gave up 3 bases, with 13 bases separating them. This CDR3 is 15 amino acids long. From germline, CDR1 is SGHTS and CDR2 YDEGEE.

The V call is TRBV28, the J call TRBJ2-7; 7 bases are a match to TRBD2. In germline, CDR1 is MDHEN, CDR2 SYDVKM. This CDR3 spans 14 amino acids. The J segment lost 0 bases and the V segment lost 8 bases, leaving 7 bases of the junction unmatched. The CDR3 reads CASAGRESSYEQYF. The CDR3 coding sequence is TGTGCCAGCGCGGGGCGGGAGAGCTCCTACGAGCAGTACTTC.

V is TRBV5-6 and J is TRBJ1-4; 8 bases fit TRBD1. The junction had 6 bases not matched to a gene; V was cut back by 5 bases and J by 3 bases. The CDR3 has 15 residues. Germline assignment: CDR1 SGHDT and CDR2 YYEEEE. DNA for the CDR3: TGTGCCAGCAGGTTCAGGGGGCAGCCTAATGAAAAACTGTTTTTT. It yields the protein CASRFRGQPNEKLFF.